The rows below give T cell receptor beta chains drawn from one sample of a study of beta chain features in type 1 diabetes. Data came from immunoSEQ multiplex PCR; TCRdb stores just in-frame clones and leaves some out. The sample holds hundreds of thousands of clones, approximately 14% seen once. Source material: naive CD4+ T cells from blood. These receptors were collected from a man in his thirties or forties with type 1 diabetes. Both conserved end residues are part of each CDR3. The order of the fields is J gene, D gene, V gene, CDR3 protein. A D gene is named only where the DNA matches it firmly.

J: TRBJ2-1
D: -
V: TRBV7-9
CDR3: CASSPLGSTGNEQFF

J: TRBJ2-6
D: -
V: TRBV28
CDR3: CASSPGGNPGANVLTF

J: TRBJ1-2
D: TRBD1
V: TRBV28
CDR3: CASRGQGRHMNPSTSNYGYTF

J: TRBJ2-1
D: -
V: TRBV6-5
CDR3: CASSYSPLGEQFF

J: TRBJ2-7
D: -
V: TRBV19
CDR3: CASSMSSVSYEQYF

J: TRBJ2-7
D: -
V: TRBV28
CDR3: CASSLIKTGQYF

J: TRBJ2-3
D: TRBD2
V: TRBV27
CDR3: CASSSLAGGRTDTQYF

J: TRBJ1-1
D: -
V: TRBV11-2
CDR3: CASSTRTAAFF

J: TRBJ2-6
D: -
V: TRBV5-4
CDR3: CASSQAGVGANVLTF

J: TRBJ2-1
D: -
V: TRBV6-1
CDR3: CASRRGGSNEQFF

J: TRBJ2-6
D: -
V: TRBV19
CDR3: CASLLMRSGANVLTF

J: TRBJ1-1
D: TRBD1
V: TRBV5-6
CDR3: CASSLGQGSWTEAFF

J: TRBJ2-2
D: TRBD2
V: TRBV28
CDR3: CASSFLGTSEAGELFF

J: TRBJ2-5
D: -
V: TRBV25-1
CDR3: CASSELGGAGETQYF

J: TRBJ2-7
D: -
V: TRBV23-1
CDR3: CASSQDYAYEQYF

J: TRBJ2-3
D: -
V: TRBV4-1
CDR3: CASSQRTRGDTQYF

J: TRBJ2-3
D: -
V: TRBV5-1
CDR3: CASSSSTDTQYF

J: TRBJ1-1
D: -
V: TRBV11-2
CDR3: CASSLVAFTEAFF

J: TRBJ2-1
D: TRBD1
V: TRBV29-1
CDR3: CSANDRGEANEQFF

J: TRBJ2-7
D: TRBD1
V: TRBV9
CDR3: CASSARSGTGGSEQYF

J: TRBJ2-2
D: TRBD2
V: TRBV5-4
CDR3: CASSSLAGGGELFF